This T cell receptor (beta chain) was retrieved from a study of OX40 agonist ivuxolimab in advanced cancers. Study at large: Patients achieving partial responses numbered three: one hepatocellular carcinoma case and two cutaneous melanoma cases. Study-level findings and limits: CD4+ and CD8+ blood T cells expanded clonally by week 6 at 0.1 to 3.0 mg/kg.

Generated by immunoSEQ multiplex PCR, the TCRdb table keeps only in-frame clones and is missing some. The sample lists roughly 100,000 clones, roughly 87% seen once, with approximately 0.3% in the top ten. The V gene end was trimmed by 0 bases and the J gene end by 8 bases; junction bases not matched to a gene: 11. The CDR3 has 18 amino acids. CDR1 is WSHSY and CDR2 is SAAADI in the germline V gene. With regard to this clone: Antigen unknown.

The receptor was derived from an adult with an advanced solid tumor such as melanoma, head and neck, liver or kidney cancer. The sequencing here drew on CD4+ or CD8+ T cells sorted from blood, taken in a trial of the OX40 agonist ivuxolimab. This chain joins TRBV10-2 and TRBJ2-1, with 12 positions matching TRBD2. Written as DNA, the CDR3 is TGCGCCAGCAGTGAGTCGCTAGCGGGGGGGCACATCCGAGATGAGCAGTTCTTC. Its protein is CASSESLAGGHIRDEQFF.